This T cell receptor beta chain appears in the sequencing data of a study of blood T cell repertoires in COVID-19. Study as a whole: Sources were T cells, B-cell-depleted T cells, or PBMCs; the material itself was cDNA or gDNA.

Profiled with immunoSEQ multiplex PCR; TCRdb holds only in-frame clones, not every one. This table has under 200,000 clones, more than 75% appearing once. Regarding this clone: The sample has other DNA sequences that encode this CDR3 too.

The germline V and J ends were trimmed by 0 bases and 1 base, with 9 bases remaining between them. The CDR3 runs to 14 residues. The germline V gene encodes CDR1 GTSNPN and CDR2 SVGIG (reference sequence). The TCR was taken from a man aged 35-49 years with active or convalescent COVID-19. The specimen sequenced was peripheral blood. This chain links TRBV30 with TRBJ1-1, with D hard to call. As DNA, the CDR3 is TGTGCCTGGAGTGTTCTTTCCGGGAACACTGAAGCTTTCTTT. It specifies CAWSVLSGNTEAFF.